The rows below give T cell receptor beta chains drawn from one sample of a study of T cell responses to AZD1222 COVID-19 vaccine. Clones were sequenced by immunoSEQ multiplex PCR, and TCRdb holds only the in-frame ones, with some missing. The sample has some 150,000 clones, 88% seen once; the top ten hold roughly 4%. The specimen was peripheral blood, collected 28 days after the second AZD1222 dose. These receptors were obtained from an adult who received the AZD1222 COVID-19 vaccine. Each CDR3 is given without its conserved first and last residue. Each record gives: V gene, J gene, CDR3 protein.

TRBV18	TRBJ1-1	ASSPAGQGFTEAF
TRBV6-2/TRBV6-3	TRBJ1-5	ASSSDESNQPQH
TRBV4-3	TRBJ1-4	ASSQAPAAAGREKLF
TRBV30	TRBJ1-3	AWKTGGASGNTIY
TRBV6-2/TRBV6-3	TRBJ1-2	ASSSTGSYGYT
TRBV16	TRBJ1-1	ASSRQITGGTEAF
TRBV6-5	TRBJ1-3	ASSSLAGAAGNTIY
TRBV12-5	TRBJ1-5	ASGTGNQPQH
TRBV10-3	TRBJ2-6	AITQAGANVLT
TRBV7-2	TRBJ2-2	ASSLSSGANTGELF
TRBV7-2	TRBJ1-5	ASSLTGPNRGEPQH
TRBV7-9	TRBJ1-2	ASSSPDVVRQAYGYT
TRBV28	TRBJ1-2	ANEDRARGYT
TRBV4-3	TRBJ1-4	ASAGSANEKLF
TRBV4-2	TRBJ1-2	ASSHIGASGYGYT
TRBV6-1	TRBJ1-1	ASRKSGGEITEAF
TRBV3-1/TRBV3-2	TRBJ1-2	ASSHWNRGDNGYT
TRBV19	TRBJ1-5	ASNPAGVGNQPQH
TRBV6-5	TRBJ1-5	ASSWDSSNQPQH
TRBV2	TRBJ2-1	ATNGGQGGEQF
TRBV19	TRBJ1-1	ASSMGPTLWSTEAF
TRBV2	TRBJ1-1	ASTLGSQNGNTEAF
TRBV4-2	TRBJ1-1	ASSQDADTEAF
TRBV10-2	TRBJ1-6	ASSPGQGRSPLH
TRBV7-8	TRBJ1-5	ASKELAGGNQPQH
TRBV19	TRBJ1-5	ASSPYDREGQPQH
TRBV6-5	TRBJ2-7	ASRGPSGSTYEQY
TRBV30	TRBJ1-3	AWSNGNTIY
TRBV19	TRBJ1-6	ASTPGSSYNSPLH
TRBV30	TRBJ2-3	AWSRGSGRMGTDTQY
TRBV7-2	TRBJ1-2	ASSFGDRGGNGYT
TRBV18	TRBJ1-4	ASSPDRGGEKLF
TRBV30	TRBJ1-3	AWSVRHSAGNTIY
TRBV27	TRBJ2-1	ASSQRGYDEQF
TRBV30	TRBJ1-5	AWRPRGQGIQPQH
TRBV5-4	TRBJ2-6	ASREGTGVQGANVLT
TRBV7-9	TRBJ1-5	ASSLANGGQPQH
TRBV4-1	TRBJ2-2	ASSQDGQDTGELF
TRBV6-4	TRBJ1-1	ASRDTDKDTEAF
TRBV7-9	TRBJ1-1	ASSLLQSEAF
TRBV5-6	TRBJ2-1	ASSSGRVGEQF
TRBV6-2/TRBV6-3	TRBJ1-5	ASSYRGAENQPQH
TRBV3-1/TRBV3-2	TRBJ1-4	ASSQEGRGQINEKLF
TRBV19	TRBJ1-5	ASSGTSFQPQH
TRBV7-8	TRBJ1-2	ASSLSGTPRPYGYT
TRBV10-3	TRBJ1-1	AIQGRGDTEAF
TRBV6-5	TRBJ1-2	ASSYLGGTYGYT
TRBV19	TRBJ1-2	ASSIVAGKNYGYT
TRBV5-1	TRBJ1-6	ASSLGAKGQAGLSSPLH
TRBV5-4	TRBJ1-1	ASSLGGGQAF
TRBV7-2	TRBJ2-1	ASSLSALDEQF
TRBV30	TRBJ1-1	AWKGLNTEAF
TRBV5-1	TRBJ1-2	ASSLEGQQGYT
TRBV5-8	TRBJ2-1	ASSLVRDSYNEQF
TRBV7-2	TRBJ2-2	ASSLNWGFAGELF